This TCR beta chain was sequenced during a study of regulatory T cells in long-lasting Graves disease. Libraries of TCR beta came from iRepertoire HTBI primers plus Arm-PCR of CDR3 regions. Each CDR3 protein gets one entry after TCRdb re-called the multiplex PCR reads with MiXCR. The profile shows over 450,000 distinct CDR3 sequences, around 12% of them singletons. There are 15 residues in the CDR3. Unmatched junction bases numbered 8, after V lost 6 bases and J lost 0 bases. Germline lookup yields CDR1 MDHEN and CDR2 SYDVKM. Time point noted: newly diagnosed GD, antithyroid drugs for less than 3 months. Construction of the TCR library relied on RNA isolated from PBMCs. Study-level results: Persistent disease was associated with favored TRBV28 usage and with favored use of TRBJ1-2 and TRBJ2-5.

A remark on this clonotype: The target antigen is unknown.

The same data also went into a second study, on T cells in Graves' hyperthyroidism and ophthalmopathy.

The chain joins TRBV28 to TRBJ2-7; 7 positions match TRBD1. The source is a woman aged 25 to 39 with Graves disease. Source: peripheral blood mononuclear cells (PBMCs), taken at new diagnosis, from a patient treated with antithyroid drugs. CDR3 protein: CASSDYRGSSYEQYF. DNA for the CDR3: TGTGCCAGCAGCGATTACAGGGGATCCTCCTACGAGCAGTACTTC.